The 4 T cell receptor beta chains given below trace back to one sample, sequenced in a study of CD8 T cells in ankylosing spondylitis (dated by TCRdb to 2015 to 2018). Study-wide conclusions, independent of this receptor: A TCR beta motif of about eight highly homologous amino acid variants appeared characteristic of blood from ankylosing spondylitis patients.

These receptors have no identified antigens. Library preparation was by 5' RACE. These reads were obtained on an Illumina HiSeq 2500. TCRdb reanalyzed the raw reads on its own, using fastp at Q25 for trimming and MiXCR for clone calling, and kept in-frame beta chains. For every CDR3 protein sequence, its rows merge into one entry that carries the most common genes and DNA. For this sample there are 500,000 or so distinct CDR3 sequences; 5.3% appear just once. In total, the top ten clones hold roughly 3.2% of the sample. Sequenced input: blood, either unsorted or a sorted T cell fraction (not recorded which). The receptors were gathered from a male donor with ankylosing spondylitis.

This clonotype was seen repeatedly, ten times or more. The CDR3 DNA follows: TGCGCCAGCAGCTCCGGGCCCAATAATTCACCCCTCCACTTT. Its protein is CASSSGPNNSPLHF. The chain couples TRBV5-1 to TRBJ1-6; D is unresolved. The CDR3 runs to 14 residues. The germline V and J ends were trimmed by 3 bases and 5 bases, with 9 bases remaining between them. Germline V gene data show CDR1 as SGHRS and CDR2 as YFSETQ.

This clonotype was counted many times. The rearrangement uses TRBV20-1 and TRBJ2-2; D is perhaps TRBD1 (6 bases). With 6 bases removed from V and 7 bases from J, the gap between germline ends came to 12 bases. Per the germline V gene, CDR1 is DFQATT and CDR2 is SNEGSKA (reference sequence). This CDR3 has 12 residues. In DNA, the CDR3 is TGCAGTGCCGGACAGTCCGTCGGGGAGCTGTTTTTT. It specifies CSAGQSVGELFF.

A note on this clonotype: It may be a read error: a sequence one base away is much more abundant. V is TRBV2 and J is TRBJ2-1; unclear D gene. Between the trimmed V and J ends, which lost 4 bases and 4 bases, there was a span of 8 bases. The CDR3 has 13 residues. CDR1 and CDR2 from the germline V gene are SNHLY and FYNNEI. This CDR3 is CASSGLTYNEQFF. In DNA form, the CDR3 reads TGTGCCAGCAGTGGCCTCACGTACAATGAGCAGTTCTTC.

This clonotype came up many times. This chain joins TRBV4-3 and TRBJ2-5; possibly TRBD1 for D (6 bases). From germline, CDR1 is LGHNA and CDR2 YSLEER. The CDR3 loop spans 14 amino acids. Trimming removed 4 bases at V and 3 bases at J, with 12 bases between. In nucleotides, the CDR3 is TGCGCCAGCAGCCCCAGACACAGGGAAGAGACCCAGTACTTC. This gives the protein CASSPRHREETQYF.